The 13 T cell receptor beta chains listed next were all sequenced from one sample in a study of blood T cell repertoires in COVID-19. Here immunoSEQ multiplex PCR was the method, and the copy in TCRdb shows in-frame clones only, minus some. The sample includes approximately 230,000 clones, roughly 80% of them seen just once. Sequencing was performed on peripheral blood. These receptors were taken from a man older than 75 with acute or convalescent COVID-19.

This rearrangement joins TRBV7-2 to TRBJ2-3, with D unresolved. Deletions cut 5 bases from V and 2 bases from J, with 5 bases between. This CDR3 contains 12 residues. Looked up from germline, CDR1 is SGHTA and CDR2 is FQGNSA. CDR3 DNA sequence: TGTGCCAGCAGCGCGCTCACAGATACGCAGTATTTT. Its translation is CASSALTDTQYF. Complete variable domain (other parts from reference TRBV7-2 and TRBJ2-3): GAGVSQSPSNKVTEKGKDVELRCDPISGHTALYWYRQSLGQGLEFLIYFQGNSAPDKSGLPSDRFSAERTGGSVSTLTIQRTQQEDSAVYLCASSALTDTQYFGPGTRLTVL.

The chain recombines TRBV6-5 with TRBJ1-5; 7 nucleotides agree with TRBD1. V lost 8 bases and J lost 5; bases outside the gene matches: 12. The CDR3 contains 15 residues. From germline, CDR1 is MNHEY and CDR2 SVGAGI. This CDR3 is CASETGPGNYQPQHF. The CDR3 DNA sequence: TGTGCCAGCGAGACAGGGCCAGGCAATTATCAGCCCCAGCATTTT.

The chain couples TRBV2 to TRBJ2-7; 10 bases line up with TRBD1. V gave up 5 bases and J gave up 7 bases; unmatched junction bases: 11. Germline loops: CDR1 SNHLY, CDR2 FYNNEI. The CDR3 length is 15 residues. CDR3 protein: CASSKGTGESEEQYF. The CDR3 region has the DNA TGTGCCAGCAGTAAAGGGACAGGGGAATCGGAGGAGCAGTACTTC.

This clone was counted only a few times. The chain is built from TRBV3-1 (or the pseudogene TRBV3-2) and TRBJ1-1; D not resolved. Trimming shortened V by 1 base and J by 3 bases, and 6 bases separated the two germline ends. From germline, CDR1 is LGHDT and CDR2 YNNKEL (reference sequence). This CDR3 comprises 13 residues. The CDR3 nucleotides read TGTGCCAGCAGCCAAGGGGCACACACTGAAGCTTTCTTT. It encodes CASSQGAHTEAFF.

V usage is TRBV28 and J usage is TRBJ1-6, with TRBD1 identical over 10 bases. In germline, CDR1 is MDHEN, CDR2 SYDVKM. The trim removed 4 bases at V and 0 bases at J, leaving 3 bases unmatched. This CDR3 contains 17 residues. This CDR3 is CASSSDRGSSYNSPLHF. In nucleotides, the CDR3 is TGTGCCAGCAGTTCGGACAGGGGGAGCTCCTATAATTCACCCCTCCACTTT.

The genes are TRBV3-1 (or the pseudogene TRBV3-2) and TRBJ2-7; 11 bases match TRBD1. The ends lost 0 bases at V and 7 bases at J; junction bases unmatched: 11. The CDR3 runs 17 residues. Germline values: CDR1 LGHDT, CDR2 YNNKEL (reference sequence). The CDR3 loop is CASSQDSLDRGLGEQYF. The DNA of the CDR3 is TGTGCCAGCAGCCAAGATTCCCTGGACAGGGGGCTCGGGGAGCAGTACTTC.

The chain combines TRBV4-1 with TRBJ1-1, with 7 bases fitting TRBD1. The CDR3 runs 12 residues. Germline trimming cut 4 bases from V and 11 bases from J; bases unmatched to any gene: 7. Germline V gives CDR1 MGHRA, CDR2 YSYEKL. DNA for the CDR3: TGCGCCAGCAGCCCTGGTACGGACAGGGCTTTCTTT. Translating it yields CASSPGTDRAFF.

This chain connects TRBV3-1 (or the pseudogene TRBV3-2) to TRBJ2-7; D is undetermined. This CDR3 region has 12 residues. Per the germline V gene, CDR1 is LGHDT and CDR2 is YNNKEL (reference sequence). V was shortened by 4 bases and J by 5 bases, with 9 bases between the two germline ends. The CDR3, as DNA: TGTGCCAGCAGCCCCTCCCTCCACGAGCAGTACTTC. The encoded protein is CASSPSLHEQYF.

V and J are TRBV2 and TRBJ1-5; D is uncertain. This CDR3 has 12 amino acids. CDR1 SNHLY and CDR2 FYNNEI come from the germline V gene. V lost 3 bases and J lost 9, with 9 bases in between. The CDR3 bases are TGTGCCAGCAGTGAGAGTCCTAGGCCCCAGCATTTT. Translating it yields CASSESPRPQHF.

The J gene is TRBJ1-1, the V gene TRBV12-5; 7 nucleotides align to TRBD1. The CDR3 is 13 amino acids. From germline, CDR1 is LGHNT and CDR2 FRNRAP. The J segment lost 7 bases and the V segment lost 5 bases, leaving 7 bases of the junction unmatched. Here the CDR3 DNA reads TGTGCTAGTGGTCCACCCCGGGACAGTGAAGCTTTCTTT. This translates into CASGPPRDSEAFF.

The rearrangement links TRBV29-1 to TRBJ2-5, with 11 bases matching TRBD2. CDR3 size: 14 residues. The ends lost 7 bases at V and 4 bases at J; junction bases unmatched: 8. The germline CDR1 and CDR2 sequences are SQVTM and ANQGSEA. CDR3 in amino acids: CSASSLAGGETQYF. In DNA, the CDR3 is TGCAGCGCCTCGTCCCTAGCGGGAGGAGAGACCCAGTACTTC.

The chain combines TRBV28 with TRBJ2-7; 10 bases map to TRBD1. This CDR3 region has 21 residues. Trimming removed 4 bases from V and 3 bases from J; junction bases left unmatched: 24. CDR1 is MDHEN and CDR2 is SYDVKM in the germline V gene. CDR3: CASSSLLGGTGERRRHYEQYF. The CDR3 DNA follows: TGTGCCAGCAGTTCCCTCCTGGGGGGGACAGGGGAGAGGAGACGCCACTACGAGCAGTACTTC.

The V gene is TRBV5-8, the J gene TRBJ2-1; 13 bases align to TRBD2. Per germline, CDR1 SGHTS and CDR2 YDEGEE. V lost 4 bases to trimming and J lost 8 bases; unmatched junction nucleotides: 9. The CDR3 consists of 16 residues. The CDR3 DNA is TGTGCCAGCAGCCGGGGAAGACTAGCGGGGGGCGATGAGCAGTTCTTC. This gives the protein CASSRGRLAGGDEQFF.